This T cell receptor (beta chain) emerged from a study of control samples from healthy donors and cancer patients (dated by TCRdb to 2018 to 2021). Details on this clone: It lacks a known antigen. There are no base qualities to consult, and no much larger clone falls within one base.

CDR1 and CDR2 (SGHRS, YFSETQ) derive from the germline V gene. The CDR3 contains 17 residues, cysteine and phenylalanine counted. Only the CDR3 region is kept as DNA, spanning 51 bases read in frame from base 1. At the junction V is shortened by 10 bases and J by 6 bases, with 28 bases in between. The library was built by means of the immunoSEQ multiplex PCR assay. TCRdb took over this immuneACCESS table, retaining in-frame rearrangements with V and J assigned. Such tables are incomplete; in checked studies, under half of the missing clones stem from an unresolved V gene, and the remainder is unexplained. In all, the sample holds around 200,000 clones, and approximately 92% of those were seen once. More than 1.2% of the sample comes from the top ten.

The specimen was blood. The TCR was taken from a man between 18 and 35 years old in good health. The rearranged chain carries TRBV5-1 and TRBJ1-4; a tentative D call is TRBD1 (6 bases match). The CDR3 region reads CARRPGGGAIGDEKLFF. The nucleotides are TGCGCCCGCCGCCCGGGGGGGGGCGCGATCGGGGATGAAAAACTGTTTTTT. This CDR3, with the reference TRBV5-1 and TRBJ1-4 proteins standing in past its ends, gives the full variable domain KAGVTQTPRYLIKTRGQQVTLSCSPISGHRSVSWYQQTPGQGLQFLFEYFSETQRNKGNFPGRFSGRQFSNSRSEMNVSTLELGDSALYLCARRPGGGAIGDEKLFFGSGTQLSVL.